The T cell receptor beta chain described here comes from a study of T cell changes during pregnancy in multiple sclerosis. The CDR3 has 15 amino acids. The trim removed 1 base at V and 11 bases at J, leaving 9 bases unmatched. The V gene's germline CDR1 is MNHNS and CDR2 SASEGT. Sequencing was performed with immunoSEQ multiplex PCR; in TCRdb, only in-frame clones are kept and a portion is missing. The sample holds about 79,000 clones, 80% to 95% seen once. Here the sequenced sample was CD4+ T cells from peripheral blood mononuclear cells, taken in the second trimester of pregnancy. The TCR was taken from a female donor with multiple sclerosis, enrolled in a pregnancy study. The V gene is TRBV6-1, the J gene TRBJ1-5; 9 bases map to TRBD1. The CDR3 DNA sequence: TGTGCCAGCAGTGAAGGAACAGGGGGCCTATGGGCCCAGCATTTT. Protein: CASSEGTGGLWAQHF.